This T cell receptor (beta chain) comes out of a study of identical twins. Broader study findings: Compared with unrelated sharing, twin-shared out-of-frame alpha sequences had more low-probability sequences.

Donors were all healthy Caucasians. Template switching added a universal primer site; cDNA carried unique molecular identifiers. TCRdb ran MiXCR on the 5' RACE reads and lists one entry per CDR3 protein. The repertoire holds some 200,000 distinct CDR3 sequences, with around 6.9% as singletons. This CDR3 has 14 amino acids. The V end lost 4 bases, the J end lost 4 bases, and 10 bases lay between the germline ends. Germline lookup yields CDR1 MGHDK and CDR2 SYGVNS. For this clonotype: Its antigen remains unidentified.

The same data also contributed to another study, on yellow fever vaccine responses in identical twins.

The gene calls are TRBV25-1 and TRBJ2-2, with no clear D. This clonotype was obtained from a woman in her late teens or twenties in good health. The sequencing input was memory (CD45RO+) T cells sorted from blood. CDR3 residues: CASSAPLVTGELFF. In DNA form, the CDR3 reads TGTGCCAGCAGTGCGCCTTTAGTCACCGGGGAGCTGTTTTTT.